The present TCR beta chain was sequenced within a study of regulatory T cells in long-lasting Graves disease. This clonotype was detected ten times or more. Its specificity is unknown. HTBI primers from iRepertoire and Arm-PCR of CDR3 regions yielded the TCR beta libraries. TCRdb used MiXCR to reprocess the multiplex PCR reads, holding one entry per CDR3 protein. Here the sample spans around 250,000 distinct CDR3 sequences, about 20% being singletons. The CDR3 has 15 amino acids. The V segment lost 3 bases and the J segment 4 bases; nucleotides outside the gene matches: 4. Looked up from germline, CDR1 is LNHNV and CDR2 is YYDKDF (reference sequence). Regarding the study as a whole: The number of shared public clonotypes was higher in persistent patients (roughly 2,800) than new patients (roughly 970).

The sample's time point: newly diagnosed GD, antithyroid drugs for less than 3 months. The TCR library was prepared using RNA isolated from PBMCs. In addition, the sample was reused for a study of T cells in Graves' hyperthyroidism and ophthalmopathy.

The clonotype comes from a woman younger than 45 with Graves disease. This chain uses TRBV15 with TRBJ2-1; 9 positions agree with TRBD2. Sequencing was performed on peripheral blood mononuclear cells (PBMCs), taken at new diagnosis, from a patient treated with antithyroid drugs. CDR3 residues: CATSSASGDYNEQFF. The CDR3 coding sequence is TGTGCCACCAGCAGTGCTAGCGGGGATTACAATGAGCAGTTCTTC.